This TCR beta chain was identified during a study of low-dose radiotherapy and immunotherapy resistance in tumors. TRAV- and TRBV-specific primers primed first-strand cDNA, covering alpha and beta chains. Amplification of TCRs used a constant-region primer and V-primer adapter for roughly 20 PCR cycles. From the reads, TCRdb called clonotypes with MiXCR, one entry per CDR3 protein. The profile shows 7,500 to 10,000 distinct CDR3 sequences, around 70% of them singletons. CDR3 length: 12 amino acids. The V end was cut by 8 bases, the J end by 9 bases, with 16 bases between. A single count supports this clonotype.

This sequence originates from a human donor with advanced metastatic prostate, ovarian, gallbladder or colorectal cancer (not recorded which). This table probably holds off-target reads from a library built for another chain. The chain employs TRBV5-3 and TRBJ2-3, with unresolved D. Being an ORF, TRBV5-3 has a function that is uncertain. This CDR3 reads CASSQGSDTQYF. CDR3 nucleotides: TGTGCCAGCAGCCAAGGATCTGACACGCAGTATTTT.